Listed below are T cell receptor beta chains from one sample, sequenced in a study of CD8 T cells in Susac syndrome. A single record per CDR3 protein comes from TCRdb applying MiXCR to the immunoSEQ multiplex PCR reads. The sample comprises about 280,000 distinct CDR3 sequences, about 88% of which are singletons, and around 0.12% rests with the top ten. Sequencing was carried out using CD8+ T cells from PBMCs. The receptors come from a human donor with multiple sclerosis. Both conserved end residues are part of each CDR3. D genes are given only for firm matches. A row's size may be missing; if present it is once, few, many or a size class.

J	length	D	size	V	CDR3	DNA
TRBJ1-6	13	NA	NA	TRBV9	CASSVGGGSPLHF	TGTGCCAGCAGCGTAGGAGGGGGTTCACCCCTCCACTTT
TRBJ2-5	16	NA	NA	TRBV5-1	CASSLRPGAKEETQYF	TGCGCCAGCAGCTTGAGGCCAGGGGCGAAGGAAGAGACCCAGTACTTC
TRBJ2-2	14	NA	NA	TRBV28	CASKPVLGTGELFF	TGTGCCAGCAAACCCGTCTTAGGCACCGGGGAGCTGTTTTTT
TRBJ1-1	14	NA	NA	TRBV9	CASSGVGGHTEAFF	TGTGCCAGCAGCGGCGTGGGGGGACACACTGAAGCTTTCTTT
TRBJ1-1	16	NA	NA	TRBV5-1	CASSLARWDMNTEAFF	TGCGCCAGCAGCTTGGCCAGATGGGACATGAACACTGAAGCTTTCTTT
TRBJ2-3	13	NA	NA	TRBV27	CASSLLRDDTQYF	TGTGCCAGCAGTTTATTAAGAGATGATACGCAGTATTTT
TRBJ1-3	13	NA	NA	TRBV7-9	CASSPTASDTIYF	TGTGCCAGCAGCCCCACGGCGTCGGACACCATATATTTT
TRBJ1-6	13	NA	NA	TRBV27	CASSSYLNSPLHF	TGTGCCAGCAGTTCCTACCTTAATTCACCCCTCCACTTT
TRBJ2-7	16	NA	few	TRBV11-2	CASSLGPTGRLYEQYF	TGTGCCAGCAGCTTAGGCCCCACGGGGCGTCTCTACGAGCAGTACTTC
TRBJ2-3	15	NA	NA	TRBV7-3	CASSSGGGGTDTQYF	TGTGCCAGCAGCTCAGGTGGAGGGGGCACAGATACGCAGTATTTT
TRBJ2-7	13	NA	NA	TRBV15	CATSILDSGEQYF	TGTGCCACCAGTATCCTCGATTCCGGGGAGCAGTACTTC
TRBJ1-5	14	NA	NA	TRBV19	CASSFRDSNQPQHF	TGTGCCAGTAGTTTCCGAGACAGCAATCAGCCCCAGCATTTT
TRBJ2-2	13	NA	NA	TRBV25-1	CASIDRSTGELFF	TGTGCCTCCATAGACAGGAGCACCGGGGAGCTGTTTTTT